This TCR beta chain was profiled in a study of pediatric ulcerative colitis. Overall study findings and caveats: Two rectal CDR3 clonotypes occurred in all ulcerative colitis patients. Some T cells in rectal biopsies may come from blood, especially with overt colitis. Repertoires came from total lymphocyte DNA, not specific subsets.

The rectum was sampled with one to two pinch biopsies at colonoscopy. Comments on this clone: Its antigen is still unknown.

The survey-level immunoSEQ assay was used. Sequenced by immunoSEQ multiplex PCR; TCRdb stores in-frame clones only, minus some. Of about 35,000 clones listed, about three quarters are singletons. This receptor was identified in a boy aged 5-17 years with mild ulcerative colitis. The specimen sequenced was gut tissue.

The CDR3 reads CASSRDSPTPQHF. CDR3 nucleotide sequence: TGTGCCAGCAGCCGGGACAGTCCGACGCCCCAGCATTTT. The chain combines TRBV5-8 with TRBJ1-5, with 7 bases aligning to TRBD1. The V and J ends lost 4 bases and 9 bases, in that order; junction bases with no gene match: 7. Germline loops: CDR1 SGHTS, CDR2 YDEGEE. CDR3 length equals 13 residues.